Detailed here is one T cell receptor (beta chain). Sequencing of TCR beta was performed on blood CD8+ and CD4+ T cells. Definite or probable Susac syndrome was diagnosed using recently defined diagnostic criteria. The data belong to a study of CD8 T cells in Susac syndrome. Random hexamers were used to reverse transcribe the RNA input (roughly 0.5 to 1 ug). In TCRdb, the immunoSEQ multiplex PCR reads were re-called with MiXCR into one record per CDR3 protein. The table includes roughly 160,000 distinct CDR3 sequences, around 96% detected once. This receptor was taken from a human donor with Susac syndrome. Sequences were obtained from CD4+ T cells from PBMCs.

In DNA form, the CDR3 reads TGTGCCAGCAGCTTAGGGGGGCTATATGGCTACACCTTC. It codes for CASSLGGLYGYTF. This chain uses TRBV7-9 with TRBJ1-2, with D possibly matching TRBD1 (6 bases). V lost 1 base to trimming and J lost 5 bases, with 8 bases between them. This CDR3 is built from 13 residues. The germline V gene encodes CDR1 SEHNR and CDR2 FQNEAQ (reference sequence).